This TCR beta chain was profiled in a study of CD8 T cells in Susac syndrome. After extraction with the RNeasy kit, about 0.5 to 1 ug of the RNA was reverse transcribed using random hexamers. Multiplex PCR with immunoSEQ amplified the TCR beta CDR3 across 54 Vbeta and 13 Jbeta. TCRdb re-called the immunoSEQ multiplex PCR reads through MiXCR, storing one row per CDR3 protein. The sample gives tens of thousands of distinct CDR3 sequences, roughly nine tenths of which show up once; around 0.5% is in the top ten. As regards this clonotype: The CDR3 ends on some other residue instead of the conserved phenylalanine or tryptophan, so this is likely a read error.

Peripheral blood CD8+ and CD4+ T cells were profiled by TCR beta sequencing. Germline-derived CDR1 and CDR2 are WSHSY and SAAADI. V was shortened by 6 bases and J by 0 bases, with 9 bases between the two germline ends. CDR3 length equals 13 residues. The material sequenced was CD8+ T cells from PBMCs. The receptor's source is a human donor with multiple sclerosis. The chain carries TRBV10-2 and TRBJ2-7, with D unclear. The CDR3 region has the DNA TGCGCCAGCAGGGTGGGAAGCTCCTACGAGCAGTACTCC. Its protein is CASRVGSSYEQYS.